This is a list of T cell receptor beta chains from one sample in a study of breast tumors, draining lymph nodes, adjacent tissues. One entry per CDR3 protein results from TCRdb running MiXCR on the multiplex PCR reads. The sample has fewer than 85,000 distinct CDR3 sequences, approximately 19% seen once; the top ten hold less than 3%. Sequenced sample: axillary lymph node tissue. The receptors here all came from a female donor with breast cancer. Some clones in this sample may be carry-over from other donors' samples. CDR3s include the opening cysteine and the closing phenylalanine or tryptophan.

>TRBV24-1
CATRVDRGTEVF
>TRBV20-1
CSARRGQGVYNEQFF
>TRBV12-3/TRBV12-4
CASSSRDNEQFF
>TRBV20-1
CSARGSVQIPGVGYTF
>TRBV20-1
CSAPKWEAYNEQFF
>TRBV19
CASSSTTGGIYGYTF
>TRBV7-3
CASSFRAGHGYTF
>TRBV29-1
CSVFGQGYGYTF
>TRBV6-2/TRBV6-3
CASSERTPGESNQPQHF
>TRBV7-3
CASRAGTSGDNEQFF
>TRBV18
CASSPIAGGNNEQFF
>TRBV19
CASSTSGANTGELFF
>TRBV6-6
CASSSGTSVYEQYF
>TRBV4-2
CASSQDQRSYEQYF
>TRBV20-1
CSALLYRGVQETQYF
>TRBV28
CASSGGQGVGNQPQHF
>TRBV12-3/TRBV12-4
CASSTGTSGNTGELFF
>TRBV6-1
CASSELLETQYF
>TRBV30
CAWRRSGASTDTQYF
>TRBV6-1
CATRDRVLETQYF
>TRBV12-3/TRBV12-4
CASSLGTGVSPLHF
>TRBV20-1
CSATGQGGTQYF
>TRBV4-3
CASSQAGQGSEQFF
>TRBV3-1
CASSKTGELFF
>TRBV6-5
CASSPTSGRNEQYF
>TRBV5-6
CASRPTGGGETQYF
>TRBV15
CATSRVEGGGNYGYTF
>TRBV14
CASSQDTRGSSGYTF
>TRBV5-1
CASSAGTGGEQYF
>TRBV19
CASSMGAGAVRDTQYF
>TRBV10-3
CATGQIPSYEQYF
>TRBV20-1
CSATGLAGVSYNEQFF
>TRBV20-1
CSALDPSSYNEQFF
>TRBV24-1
CATSDWRNTEAFF
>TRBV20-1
CSAFSAHYEQYF
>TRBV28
CASSLDGGNEQYF
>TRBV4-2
CASSQGLAGGTGRGDTQYF
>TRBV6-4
CASSERETDTQYF
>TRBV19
CASVADRGETQYF
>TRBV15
CATSSGPKNIQYF
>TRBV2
CASRDNRTSGDYNEQFF
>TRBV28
CASRGGGANSDTQYF
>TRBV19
CASSRKQGPYEQYF
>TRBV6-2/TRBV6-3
CASSPPAVGNQPQHF
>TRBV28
CASSFLTGFRTTTNTGELFF
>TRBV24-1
CATSGKGNTGELFF
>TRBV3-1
CASSQDPGQGVRRGQYF
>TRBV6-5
CASSSGTGPYGYTF
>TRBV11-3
CASSPTGTNTGELFF
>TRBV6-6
CASSWDRGLDQPQHF
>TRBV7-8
CASSSSPGQVSAQPQHF
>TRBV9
CASSVGVGVYEQYF
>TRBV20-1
CSARGGTNQETQYF
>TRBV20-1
CSARSLAGAVTDTQYF